The clone carrying this T cell receptor (beta chain) was counted between two and nine times. Its antigen is unidentified. These data belong to a study of T-cell memory formation after mild COVID-19. TCRdb recomputed calls from the 5' RACE reads with MiXCR, one row per CDR3 protein. The sample lists some 600,000 distinct CDR3 sequences; around 16% were seen once. Findings of the study overall: Clones that shrank (day 15 to 85) were balanced CD4/CD8, whereas later expanders leaned CD4+.

This CDR3 is 11 amino acids long. Germline V CDR1 and CDR2: DFQATT, SNEGSKA (reference sequence). Trimming took 2 bases from V and 10 from J, leaving 11 bases between them. The clonotype originates from an adult woman who had mild COVID-19 (a few samples of this study predate the infection). Cell type and time point are not known. The chain combines TRBV20-1 with TRBJ1-1; D unresolved. Sample: PBMCs or a T cell subset sorted from them (not recorded which). The DNA of the CDR3 is TGCAGTGCTAGATCCCTAGAAGGAGCTTTCTTT. Translated: CSARSLEGAFF.